Shown below are 29 T cell receptor beta chains from a single sample sequenced in a study of vaccination effects on CD4 cells after COVID-19. What these receptors recognize is not known. Generated by immunoSEQ multiplex PCR, the TCRdb table keeps only in-frame clones and is missing some. The data contain around 47,000 clones, around 74% of them singletons. ViraFEST used viral peptide pools to expand antigen-specific CD4+ T cells before sequencing. Following 10 days of culture, CD4+ T cells were isolated. The infection with SARS-CoV-2 (confirmed by PCR) occurred in this person between March and December 2020. The sample was CD4+ T cells from PBMCs cultured with a peptide pool, taken before COVID-19 vaccination. These receptors all come from a human donor who had a prior SARS-CoV-2 infection.

V and J are TRBV18 and TRBJ2-1; TRBD2 agrees at 10 bases. CDR3 length equals 15 residues. After removal of 3 bases from V and 13 bases from J, the junction contained 12 bases not matched to a gene. Germline loops: CDR1 KGHSH, CDR2 LQKENI. The CDR3 nucleotides are TGTGCCAGCTCACCCGGGACTAGCGTCAAGGGGGTACAGTTCTTC. Protein product: CASSPGTSVKGVQFF.

The gene calls are TRBV7-2 and TRBJ2-7; D gene uncertain. Deletions cut 5 bases from V and 3 bases from J, with 8 bases between. Germline V gene sequence: CDR1 SGHTA, CDR2 FQGNSA. The CDR3 runs to 12 residues. The CDR3 DNA reads as TGTGCCAGCAGCAGCAGTATCTACGAGCAGTACTTC. Protein sequence: CASSSSIYEQYF. The full variable domain, rest sourced from reference TRBV7-2 and TRBJ2-7, is GAGVSQSPSNKVTEKGKDVELRCDPISGHTALYWYRQSLGQGLEFLIYFQGNSAPDKSGLPSDRFSAERTGGSVSTLTIQRTQQEDSAVYLCASSSSIYEQYFGPGTRLTVT.

The chain joins TRBV5-1 to TRBJ1-1; D uncertain. This CDR3 is built from 14 residues. Trimming pared 3 bases from V and 2 bases from J, leaving 11 bases between. The V gene's germline CDR1 is SGHRS and CDR2 YFSETQ. The CDR3 is CASSSTAANTEAFF. The DNA of the CDR3 is TGCGCCAGCAGCTCCACGGCAGCAAACACTGAAGCTTTCTTT. Full variable domain (missing parts from reference TRBV5-1 and TRBJ1-1): KAGVTQTPRYLIKTRGQQVTLSCSPISGHRSVSWYQQTPGQGLQFLFEYFSETQRNKGNFPGRFSGRQFSNSRSEMNVSTLELGDSALYLCASSSTAANTEAFFGQGTRLTVV.

The V gene is TRBV6-5, the J gene TRBJ2-3, with D possibly matching TRBD2 (5 bases). This CDR3 is 14 amino acids long. Germline V gene sequence: CDR1 MNHEY, CDR2 SVGAGI. Trimming removed 7 bases at V and 3 bases at J, with 14 bases between. CDR3 nucleotide sequence: TGTGCCAGCAAACCGCCGGGGAGAACAGATACGCAGTATTTT. Translated: CASKPPGRTDTQYF.

This clone has more than one count but fewer than ten. The chain has TRBV2 and TRBJ1-1; no firm D call. Germline CDR1 SNHLY, CDR2 FYNNEI. The V gene lost 7 bases and the J gene lost 6 bases, with 15 bases spanning the gap. The CDR3 is 13 residues long. The CDR3 DNA reads TGTGCCAGCACAGGCCAAGGCGTGGCTGAAGCTTTCTTT. Residues: CASTGQGVAEAFF.

V usage is TRBV18 and J usage is TRBJ1-2; D remains unclear. The CDR3 runs 14 residues. The V gene's germline CDR1 is KGHSH and CDR2 LQKENI. The ends were cut back, 0 bases at V and 0 bases at J, with 5 bases in the middle. CDR3 amino acids: CASSPPLTNYGYTF. The CDR3 nucleotides are TGTGCCAGCTCACCACCCTTGACTAACTATGGCTACACCTTC.

The V call is TRBV10-3, the J call TRBJ1-2; tentative D call: TRBD1 (5 bases). The CDR3 extends over 14 amino acids. Trimming took 2 bases from V and 1 from J, leaving 8 bases between them. Germline V gene data show CDR1 as ENHRY and CDR2 as SYGVKD. CDR3: CAISEGGDNYGYTF. In DNA, the CDR3 is TGTGCCATCAGTGAGGGGGGAGATAACTATGGCTACACCTTC.

This chain links TRBV24-1 with TRBJ1-5; a possible D gene is TRBD1 (6 bases). The germline V gene encodes CDR1 KGHDR and CDR2 SFDVKD. Trimming cost V 3 bases and J 6 bases, with 14 bases left between them. The CDR3 contains 15 residues. The CDR3 DNA reads as TGTGCCACCAGTGATGGGCAGGGGTCCCGTCAGCCCCAGCATTTT. Residues: CATSDGQGSRQPQHF.

The rearrangement uses TRBV20-1 and TRBJ2-7; the match to TRBD2 covers 14 bases. The germline V gene has CDR1 DFQATT and CDR2 SNEGSKA (reference sequence). V lost 3 bases to trimming and J lost 6 bases; unmatched junction nucleotides: 4. The CDR3 sequence is 14 residues long. DNA for the CDR3: TGCAGTGCTAGTGACGGGACTAGCGGGAGCGAGCAGTACTTC. Protein product: CSASDGTSGSEQYF.

This chain connects TRBV6-5 to TRBJ1-3; 7 nucleotides agree with TRBD1. V shed 6 bases, J shed 1 base, and the junction held 3 bases outside the gene matches. The CDR3 covers 14 residues. Germline-derived CDR1 and CDR2 are MNHEY and SVGAGI. The CDR3 DNA is TGTGCCAGCAGAACAGGGGTTTCTGGAAACACCATATATTTT. Translated, it gives CASRTGVSGNTIYF.

This clone was found once. The CDR3: CASSLDRTSQMKQYF. The CDR3 DNA follows: TGCGCCAGCAGCTTGGATAGGACCTCCCAAATGAAGCAGTACTTC. The chain couples TRBV5-1 to TRBJ2-7; D gene uncertain. V was shortened by 0 bases and J by 8 bases, with 18 bases between the two germline ends. The CDR3 covers 15 residues. In germline, CDR1 is SGHRS, CDR2 YFSETQ. The whole variable domain, filled in from reference TRBV5-1 and TRBJ2-7, reads KAGVTQTPRYLIKTRGQQVTLSCSPISGHRSVSWYQQTPGQGLQFLFEYFSETQRNKGNFPGRFSGRQFSNSRSEMNVSTLELGDSALYLCASSLDRTSQMKQYFGPGTRLTVT.

The chain couples TRBV7-9 to TRBJ2-7; D unresolved. Germline V gives CDR1 SEHNR, CDR2 FQNEAQ (reference sequence). Trimming shortened V by 4 bases and J by 2 bases, and 9 bases separated the two germline ends. The CDR3 runs 13 residues. The CDR3 here is CASSSAPPYEQYF. The CDR3 coding sequence is TGTGCCAGCAGCTCCGCCCCGCCCTACGAGCAGTACTTC.

The DNA of the CDR3 is TGTGCCTGGAGTCCACTGGATGGTGGAGTCCAAGAGACCCAGTACTTC. It is translated as CAWSPLDGGVQETQYF. The rearrangement uses TRBV30 and TRBJ2-5; D remains ambiguous. Trimming took 2 bases from V and 1 from J, leaving 17 bases between them. The CDR3 is 16 residues long. The germline CDR1 and CDR2 sequences are GTSNPN and SVGIG (reference sequence).

This clone occurred once. V and J are TRBV19 and TRBJ1-2; D is uncertain. V lost 5 bases and J lost 1, with 17 bases in between. Germline V gives CDR1 LNHDA, CDR2 SQIVND (reference sequence). This CDR3 is 16 amino acids long. The CDR3 sequence: CASSRLRLGINYGYTF. Here the CDR3 DNA reads TGTGCCAGTAGTCGCCTCCGTCTTGGGATTAACTATGGCTACACCTTC.

V usage is TRBV6-5 and J usage is TRBJ2-4; 7 bases are shared with TRBD2. The CDR3 totals 14 residues. CDR1 and CDR2 from the germline V gene are MNHEY and SVGAGI. V lost 6 bases, J lost 0 bases, and 2 bases stayed unmatched. Here the CDR3 DNA reads TGTGCCAGCAGGGGAGGGGCAGCCAAAAACATTCAGTACTTC. Residues: CASRGGAAKNIQYF.

J is TRBJ1-3 and V is TRBV18; TRBD1 might be the D (5 bases). The CDR3 is made up of 15 amino acids. Between the trimmed V and J ends, which lost 4 bases and 0 bases, there was a span of 10 bases. Germline CDR1 KGHSH, CDR2 LQKENI. The CDR3 protein is CASSQGRSSGNTIYF. For the CDR3, the DNA is TGTGCCAGCTCACAGGGACGGTCCTCTGGAAACACCATATATTTT.

This sequence joins TRBV12-3 or TRBV12-4 and TRBJ1-1; TRBD1 might be the D (6 bases). The CDR3 loop spans 13 amino acids. Trimming removed 6 bases at V and 2 bases at J, with 10 bases between. In nucleotides, the CDR3 is TGTGCCAGCAGGGACAGCCTCAACACTGAAGCTTTCTTT. It is translated as CASRDSLNTEAFF.

This clone was observed a handful of times. The rearrangement joins TRBV13 to TRBJ2-2, with 7 bases aligning to TRBD2. The V gene's germline CDR1 is PRHDT and CDR2 FYEKMQ (reference sequence). This CDR3 comprises 15 residues. Losses at the gene ends were 5 bases for V and 1 base for J; bases not matched to a gene: 4. Written as DNA, the CDR3 is TGTGCCAGCAGCCGACTAGCTGAGAACACCGGGGAGCTGTTTTTT. Translating gives CASSRLAENTGELFF. Filled out from reference TRBV13 and TRBJ2-2, the complete variable domain reads AAGVIQSPRHLIKEKRETATLKCYPIPRHDTVYWYQQGPGQDPQFLISFYEKMQSDKGSIPDRFSAQQFSDYHSELNMSSLELGDSALYFCASSRLAENTGELFFGEGSRLTVL.

The rearrangement links TRBV7-9 to TRBJ1-2; 7 bases line up with TRBD1. The CDR3 has 14 residues. The germline gives CDR1 SEHNR, CDR2 FQNEAQ (reference sequence). Unmatched junction bases numbered 15, after V lost 9 bases and J lost 8 bases. The CDR3 sequence: CASSPNRGLHGYTF. The DNA of the CDR3 is TGTGCCAGTAGCCCGAACAGGGGCCTGCACGGCTACACCTTC. The entire variable domain, with the rest obtained from reference TRBV7-9 and TRBJ1-2, is as follows: DTGVSQNPRHKITKRGQNVTFRCDPISEHNRLYWYRQTLGQGPEFLTYFQNEAQLEKSRLLSDRFSAERPKGSFSTLEIQRTEQGDSAMYLCASSPNRGLHGYTFGSGTRLTVV.

The chain combines TRBV29-1 with TRBJ2-5, with 8 bases fitting TRBD2. The CDR3 is made up of 12 amino acids. Trimming cost V 7 bases and J 4 bases; bases outside gene matches: 5. Germline V CDR1 and CDR2: SQVTM, ANQGSEA. The CDR3 region has the DNA TGCAGCGGTCGGGGGGGGTCAGAGACCCAGTACTTC. The encoded protein is CSGRGGSETQYF.

This clone is a singleton in its sample. The CDR3 DNA is TGCGCCAGCAGCTTATTTGGGGACAGGGTGAACACTGAAGCTTTCTTT. Translating it yields CASSLFGDRVNTEAFF. The chain links TRBV5-1 to TRBJ1-1; the match to TRBD1 covers 9 bases. Germline V gene data show CDR1 as SGHRS and CDR2 as YFSETQ. The CDR3 extends over 16 amino acids. V was clipped by 2 bases and J by 0 bases; unmatched bases: 5.

The chain combines TRBV29-1 with TRBJ1-4, with 8 bases matching TRBD1. Trimming took 6 bases from V and 6 from J; bases not matched to a gene: 6. CDR3 length: 13 amino acids. Germline-derived CDR1 and CDR2 are SQVTM and ANQGSEA. The CDR3 reads CSVVTGADEKLFF. The CDR3 nucleotides are TGCAGCGTCGTGACAGGGGCAGATGAAAAACTGTTTTTT.

The chain uses TRBV5-1 and TRBJ2-1, with 10 bases identical to TRBD2. Germline V gene lookup returns CDR1 SGHRS and CDR2 YFSETQ. The CDR3 contains 17 residues. V was clipped by 4 bases and J by 5 bases; unmatched bases: 12. The CDR3 spells CASSPQPLAGANNEQFF. CDR3 in DNA: TGCGCCAGCAGCCCGCAACCGCTAGCGGGGGCGAACAATGAGCAGTTCTTC.

The rearrangement uses TRBV19 and TRBJ2-1; tentative D call: TRBD2 (5 bases). CDR1 and CDR2 (germline): LNHDA, SQIVND (reference sequence). V lost 4 bases to trimming and J lost 10 bases, with 11 bases between them. There are 12 residues in the CDR3. CDR3 sequence reads: CASSRWEREQFF. CDR3 bases: TGTGCCAGTAGTAGGTGGGAGCGGGAGCAGTTCTTC.

V gene TRBV5-6 combines with J gene TRBJ1-4, with D possibly TRBD1 on 5 matching bases. The CDR3 extends over 16 amino acids. Germline lookup yields CDR1 SGHDT and CDR2 YYEEEE. V lost 8 bases and J lost 3, with 20 bases in between. CDR3 amino acids: CASSRGGFEANEKLFF. The CDR3 bases are TGTGCCAGTTCGAGGGGTGGGTTCGAGGCTAATGAAAAACTGTTTTTT.

CDR3 loop: CASSLESGQPQHF. Written as DNA, the CDR3 is TGTGCCAGCAGCTTAGAATCTGGGCAGCCCCAGCATTTT. The V call is TRBV11-2, the J call TRBJ1-5; D uncertain. The CDR3 spans 13 residues. Germline CDR1 is SGHAT and CDR2 is FQNNGV. Trimming cost V 0 bases and J 7 bases, with 7 bases left between them. Full variable domain (remainder filled in from reference TRBV11-2 and TRBJ1-5): EAGVAQSPRYKIIEKRQSVAFWCNPISGHATLYWYQQILGQGPKLLIQFQNNGVVDDSQLPKDRFSAERLKGVDSTLKIQPAKLEDSAVYLCASSLESGQPQHFGDGTRLSIL.

The chain carries TRBV6-5 and TRBJ2-7, with D unresolved. Trimming cost V 2 bases and J 7 bases, with 12 bases left between them. Germline values: CDR1 MNHEY, CDR2 SVGAGI. CDR3 length equals 13 residues. The CDR3 reads CASSYVGLREQYF. CDR3 nucleotide sequence: TGTGCCAGCAGTTACGTGGGCCTACGTGAGCAGTACTTC.

The genes are TRBV4-1 and TRBJ2-3; D possibly corresponds to TRBD2 (5 bases). The CDR3 runs 14 residues. Germline loops: CDR1 MGHRA, CDR2 YSYEKL. Trimming removed 3 bases at V and 8 bases at J, with 15 bases between. The CDR3 region has the DNA TGCGCCAGCAGCCAGCCCAGTGGCGAGGGTACGCAGTATTTT. It specifies CASSQPSGEGTQYF.

This clone is medium-sized by share. The chain carries TRBV28 and TRBJ2-7; 10 bases fit TRBD1. V was pared by 5 bases and J by 2 bases, with 9 bases of the junction left unmatched. From germline, CDR1 is MDHEN and CDR2 SYDVKM. The CDR3 loop spans 16 amino acids. The DNA of the CDR3 is TGTGCCAGCAGTATTTTACCGGGACAGGGGACCTACGAGCAGTACTTC. Encoded protein: CASSILPGQGTYEQYF.